This is a list of T cell receptor beta chains from one sample in a study of OX40 agonist ivuxolimab in advanced cancers. Repertoires were generated with immunoSEQ multiplex PCR, while TCRdb's copy carries only in-frame clones and drops some. The data show about 31,000 clones, with 87% seen just once and under 30% held by the top ten. Sequencing used CD4+ or CD8+ T cells sorted from blood, obtained in a trial of the OX40 agonist ivuxolimab. These TCRs come from an adult with an advanced solid tumor such as melanoma, head and neck, liver or kidney cancer. The CDR3 runs from the conserved cysteine through the conserved F or W. The D gene is left open where the match is weak. Clone size is given for some rows only: seen once, a few or many times, or a class if the clone is expanded.

v_call: TRBV7-7
clone_size: NA
j_call: TRBJ2-5
d_call: TRBD2
cdr3_aa: CASSLGGRETQYF
cdr3_nt: TGTGCTAGCAGCTTAGGCGGGAGAGAGACCCAGTACTTC

v_call: TRBV2
clone_size: NA
j_call: TRBJ1-6
d_call: TRBD1
cdr3_aa: CASRALTGGSSPLHF
cdr3_nt: TGTGCCAGCAGGGCGCTCACAGGGGGCAGTTCACCCCTCCACTTT

v_call: TRBV19
clone_size: NA
j_call: TRBJ2-2
d_call: NA
cdr3_aa: CASNRGTGELFF
cdr3_nt: TGTGCCAGTAATAGAGGCACCGGGGAGCTGTTTTTT

v_call: TRBV2
clone_size: NA
j_call: TRBJ2-1
d_call: NA
cdr3_aa: CARRLDFHEQFF
cdr3_nt: TGTGCCAGGAGACTAGATTTCCATGAGCAGTTCTTC

v_call: TRBV9
clone_size: NA
j_call: TRBJ2-7
d_call: TRBD2
cdr3_aa: CASSPRGRGVAGGVEQYF
cdr3_nt: TGTGCCAGCAGCCCCAGAGGTCGGGGGGTAGCGGGAGGCGTCGAGCAGTACTTC

v_call: TRBV29-1
clone_size: NA
j_call: TRBJ2-7
d_call: NA
cdr3_aa: CSGQDSYEQYF
cdr3_nt: TGCAGCGGACAGGATTCCTACGAGCAGTACTTC

v_call: TRBV28
clone_size: NA
j_call: TRBJ1-4
d_call: TRBD1
cdr3_aa: CASSSPGTGDEKLFF
cdr3_nt: TGTGCCAGCAGTTCCCCCGGGACAGGGGATGAAAAACTGTTTTTT

v_call: TRBV5-1
clone_size: NA
j_call: TRBJ2-7
d_call: TRBD2
cdr3_aa: CASSFGLAGDEQYF
cdr3_nt: TGCGCCAGCAGCTTTGGACTAGCGGGAGATGAGCAGTACTTC

v_call: TRBV11-2
clone_size: NA
j_call: TRBJ1-1
d_call: NA
cdr3_aa: CASSSVLNTEAFF
cdr3_nt: TGTGCCAGCAGCTCCGTTCTGAACACTGAAGCTTTCTTT

v_call: TRBV5-1
clone_size: few
j_call: TRBJ2-7
d_call: NA
cdr3_aa: CASTPGGRPGAYEQYF
cdr3_nt: TGCGCCAGCACCCCTGGAGGGAGGCCGGGAGCCTACGAGCAGTACTTC

v_call: TRBV2
clone_size: NA
j_call: TRBJ1-2
d_call: NA
cdr3_aa: CASSEGLYGYTF
cdr3_nt: TGTGCCAGCAGTGAAGGCCTCTATGGCTACACCTTC

v_call: TRBV2
clone_size: NA
j_call: TRBJ2-2
d_call: TRBD1
cdr3_aa: CASSLTGANTGELFF
cdr3_nt: TGTGCCAGCAGCCTTACAGGGGCCAACACCGGGGAGCTGTTTTTT

v_call: TRBV2
clone_size: NA
j_call: TRBJ2-1
d_call: NA
cdr3_aa: CASSVGRSSYNEQFF
cdr3_nt: TGTGCCAGCAGTGTGGGTCGAAGCTCCTACAATGAGCAGTTCTTC

v_call: TRBV5-1
clone_size: few
j_call: TRBJ1-2
d_call: TRBD1
cdr3_aa: CASRGTANYGYTF
cdr3_nt: TGCGCCAGCAGGGGGACAGCTAACTATGGCTACACCTTC

v_call: TRBV19
clone_size: NA
j_call: TRBJ2-7
d_call: NA
cdr3_aa: CASSATSYEQYF
cdr3_nt: TGTGCCAGTAGTGCAACTAGCTACGAGCAGTACTTC

v_call: TRBV6-4
clone_size: NA
j_call: TRBJ1-1
d_call: TRBD1
cdr3_aa: CASSPRDRGDTEAFF
cdr3_nt: TGTGCCAGCAGCCCGAGAGACAGGGGGGACACTGAAGCTTTCTTT

v_call: TRBV11-2
clone_size: NA
j_call: TRBJ2-7
d_call: TRBD2
cdr3_aa: CASSQWDYQPYEQYF
cdr3_nt: TGTGCCAGCAGCCAATGGGACTATCAACCCTACGAGCAGTACTTC

v_call: TRBV9
clone_size: NA
j_call: TRBJ2-7
d_call: NA
cdr3_aa: CASSVGGQSSYEQYF
cdr3_nt: TGTGCCAGCAGCGTAGGTGGACAGAGCTCCTACGAGCAGTACTTC

v_call: TRBV4-2
clone_size: NA
j_call: TRBJ1-3
d_call: NA
cdr3_aa: CASSQDTSRNTIYF
cdr3_nt: TGTGCCAGCAGCCAAGATACGTCTAGAAACACCATATATTTT

v_call: TRBV7-6
clone_size: NA
j_call: TRBJ2-3
d_call: TRBD2
cdr3_aa: CASSRGLAGSTDTQYF
cdr3_nt: TGTGCCAGCAGCCGGGGACTAGCCGGATCCACAGATACGCAGTATTTT

v_call: TRBV18
clone_size: once
j_call: TRBJ2-1
d_call: NA
cdr3_aa: CASSRTEYNEQFF
cdr3_nt: TGTGCCAGCTCACGGACGGAGTACAATGAGCAGTTCTTC

v_call: TRBV6-1
clone_size: NA
j_call: TRBJ2-1
d_call: NA
cdr3_aa: CATCSNQGKNEQFF
cdr3_nt: TGTGCCACCTGCTCCAACCAGGGGAAGAATGAGCAGTTCTTC

v_call: TRBV2
clone_size: NA
j_call: TRBJ1-2
d_call: NA
cdr3_aa: CASAPGHGVGYTF
cdr3_nt: TGTGCCAGCGCACCGGGACATGGCGTCGGCTACACCTTC

v_call: TRBV4-1
clone_size: NA
j_call: TRBJ2-1
d_call: TRBD2
cdr3_aa: CASSQDVASGFNEQFF
cdr3_nt: TGCGCCAGCAGCCAAGATGTGGCTAGCGGCTTCAATGAGCAGTTCTTC

v_call: TRBV5-1
clone_size: NA
j_call: TRBJ2-2
d_call: TRBD1
cdr3_aa: CASSLGGGSTGELFF
cdr3_nt: TGCGCCAGCAGCTTAGGGGGCGGTAGCACCGGGGAGCTGTTTTTT

v_call: TRBV19
clone_size: few
j_call: TRBJ1-2
d_call: TRBD1
cdr3_aa: CASSITGDDGYTF
cdr3_nt: TGTGCCAGTAGTATTACAGGGGATGATGGCTACACCTTC

v_call: TRBV6-1
clone_size: NA
j_call: TRBJ2-7
d_call: NA
cdr3_aa: CASSNTAAGVQYF
cdr3_nt: TGTGCCAGCAGTAACACAGCGGCCGGGGTGCAGTACTTC

v_call: TRBV9
clone_size: NA
j_call: TRBJ2-1
d_call: NA
cdr3_aa: CASSVVVDSYNEQFF
cdr3_nt: TGTGCCAGCAGCGTAGTAGTAGACTCCTACAATGAGCAGTTCTTC

v_call: TRBV6-1
clone_size: NA
j_call: TRBJ2-1
d_call: TRBD2
cdr3_aa: CASSGKLQGLANYNEQFF
cdr3_nt: TGTGCCAGCAGTGGGAAGCTACAGGGACTAGCGAACTACAATGAGCAGTTCTTC

v_call: TRBV4-1
clone_size: few
j_call: TRBJ2-7
d_call: NA
cdr3_aa: CASSQDPGSYLYNEQYF
cdr3_nt: TGCGCCAGCAGCCAAGATCCCGGGTCCTACCTCTACAACGAGCAGTACTTC

v_call: TRBV25-1
clone_size: NA
j_call: TRBJ2-1
d_call: NA
cdr3_aa: CASRYVTYNEQFF
cdr3_nt: TGTGCCAGCAGGTACGTTACCTACAATGAGCAGTTCTTC

v_call: TRBV28
clone_size: NA
j_call: TRBJ1-1
d_call: NA
cdr3_aa: CASSLLQYYTEAFF
cdr3_nt: TGTGCCAGCAGTTTACTTCAGTACTACACTGAAGCTTTCTTT

v_call: TRBV2
clone_size: NA
j_call: TRBJ2-5
d_call: TRBD2
cdr3_aa: CASSAPSGLGGQETQYF
cdr3_nt: TGTGCCAGCAGTGCGCCTAGCGGGTTAGGAGGACAAGAGACCCAGTACTTC

v_call: TRBV10-1
clone_size: few
j_call: TRBJ2-5
d_call: NA
cdr3_aa: CASSEMPQETQYF
cdr3_nt: TGCGCCAGCAGTGAGATGCCACAAGAGACCCAGTACTTC

v_call: TRBV19
clone_size: once
j_call: TRBJ2-1
d_call: TRBD1
cdr3_aa: CASSQSGTGYNEQFF
cdr3_nt: TGTGCCAGTAGTCAGTCCGGGACAGGGTACAATGAGCAGTTCTTC

v_call: TRBV15
clone_size: NA
j_call: TRBJ2-3
d_call: NA
cdr3_aa: CATSRDRASRDTQYF
cdr3_nt: TGTGCCACCAGCAGAGATAGGGCTAGCCGAGATACGCAGTATTTT

v_call: TRBV5-6
clone_size: NA
j_call: TRBJ2-1
d_call: NA
cdr3_aa: CASSLPLATGRNREQFF
cdr3_nt: TGTGCCAGCAGCTTACCCCTAGCGACAGGGCGGAACAGGGAGCAGTTCTTC

v_call: TRBV5-4
clone_size: NA
j_call: TRBJ2-6
d_call: NA
cdr3_aa: CASSSQGLAGANVLTF
cdr3_nt: TGTGCCAGCAGCTCTCAGGGGCTGGCCGGGGCCAACGTCCTGACTTTC

v_call: TRBV27
clone_size: NA
j_call: TRBJ2-3
d_call: TRBD2
cdr3_aa: CASSPLGAGRIAGGADTQYF
cdr3_nt: TGTGCCAGCAGTCCGCTTGGGGCGGGGAGGATAGCGGGAGGGGCAGATACGCAGTATTTT

v_call: TRBV6-1
clone_size: few
j_call: TRBJ1-2
d_call: TRBD1
cdr3_aa: CASSEGGTGQGYTF
cdr3_nt: TGTGCCAGCAGTGAAGGTGGGACAGGGCAGGGCTACACCTTC